A selection of T cell receptor beta chains follows, all from one sample in a study of Ad26.COV2.S vaccination and SARS-CoV-2 variants. Profiling relied on immunoSEQ multiplex PCR, and the TCRdb table lists in-frame clones only, not all of them. This table has around 350,000 clones, more than 75% appearing once. Sample: peripheral blood, taken in a trial of Ad26.COV2.S vaccine versus placebo. The receptors derive from a person between 18 and 59 years old who received the Ad26.COV2.S COVID-19 vaccine or a placebo. Both conserved end residues are part of each CDR3. The order of the fields is V gene, CDR3 length, J gene, CDR3 protein.

TRBV18	14	TRBJ1-3	CASSPPRVRNTIYF
TRBV23-1	14	TRBJ2-1	CASSQLDIYNEQFF
TRBV7-2	13	TRBJ2-1	CASSLGGGNEQFF
TRBV18	14	TRBJ2-7	CASSRSNSHYEQYF
TRBV29-1	13	TRBJ2-7	CSVCYQYCYEQYF
TRBV6-5	14	TRBJ1-2	CASSRRQQNYGYTF
TRBV4-1	15	TRBJ2-1	CASSQMSRGGGEQFF
TRBV6-6	21	TRBJ1-1	CASSHLPGQGAFGYRRTEAFF
TRBV6-2/TRBV6-3	14	TRBJ2-3	CASSYLASTDTQYF
TRBV10-2	15	TRBJ1-5	CASSPRTVSNQPQHF
TRBV19	16	TRBJ2-7	CASSIGLADLPYEQYF
TRBV30	14	TRBJ2-7	CAWSLGGSSYEQYF
TRBV2	15	TRBJ2-2	CASSPGQGRTGELFF
TRBV4-1	18	TRBJ1-1	CASSQDLAGQPMNTEAFF
TRBV30	12	TRBJ1-3	CAWSIAGNTIYF
TRBV5-4	15	TRBJ2-3	CASSPPGGRGDTQYF